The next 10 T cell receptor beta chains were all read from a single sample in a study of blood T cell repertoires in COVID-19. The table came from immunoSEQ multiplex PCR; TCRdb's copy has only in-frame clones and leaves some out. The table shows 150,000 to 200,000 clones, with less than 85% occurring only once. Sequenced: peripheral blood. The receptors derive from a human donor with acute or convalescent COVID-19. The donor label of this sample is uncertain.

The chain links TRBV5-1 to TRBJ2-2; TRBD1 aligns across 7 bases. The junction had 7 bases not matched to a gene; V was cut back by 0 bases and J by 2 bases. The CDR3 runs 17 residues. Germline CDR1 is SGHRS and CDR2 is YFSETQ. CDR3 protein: CASSLGVAGGNTGELFF. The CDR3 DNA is TGCGCCAGCAGCTTGGGTGTAGCAGGGGGAAACACCGGGGAGCTGTTTTTT.

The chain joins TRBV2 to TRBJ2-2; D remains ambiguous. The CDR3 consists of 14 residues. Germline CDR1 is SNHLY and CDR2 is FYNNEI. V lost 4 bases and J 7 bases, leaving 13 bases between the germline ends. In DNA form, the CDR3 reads TGTGCCAGCAGTGGACCTAGAACCAGCGGGGAGCTGTTTTTT. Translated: CASSGPRTSGELFF.

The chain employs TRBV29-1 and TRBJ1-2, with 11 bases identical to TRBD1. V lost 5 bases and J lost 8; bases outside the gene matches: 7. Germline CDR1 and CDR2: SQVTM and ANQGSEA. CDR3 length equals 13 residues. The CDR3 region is CSVTGTGGRGYTF. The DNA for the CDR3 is TGCAGCGTTACCGGGACAGGGGGTCGCGGCTACACCTTC.

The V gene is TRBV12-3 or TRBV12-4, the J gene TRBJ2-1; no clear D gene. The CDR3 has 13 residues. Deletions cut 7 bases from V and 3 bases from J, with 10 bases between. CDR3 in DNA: TGTGCCAGCACCTCTAGTAACTACAATGAGCAGTTCTTC. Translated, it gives CASTSSNYNEQFF.

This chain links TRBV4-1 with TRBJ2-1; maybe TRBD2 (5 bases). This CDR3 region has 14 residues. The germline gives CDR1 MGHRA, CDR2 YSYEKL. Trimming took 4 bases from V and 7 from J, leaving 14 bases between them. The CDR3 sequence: CASSLNVGENEQFF. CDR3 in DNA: TGCGCCAGCAGCCTAAATGTCGGGGAAAATGAGCAGTTCTTC.

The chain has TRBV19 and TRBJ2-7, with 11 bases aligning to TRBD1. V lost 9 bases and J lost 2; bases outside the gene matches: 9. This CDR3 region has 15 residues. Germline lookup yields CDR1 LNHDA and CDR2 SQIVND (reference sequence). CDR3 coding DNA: TGTGCCAGCTCCGGCCTGGGACAGGGGGCCTACGAGCAGTACTTC. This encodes CASSGLGQGAYEQYF.

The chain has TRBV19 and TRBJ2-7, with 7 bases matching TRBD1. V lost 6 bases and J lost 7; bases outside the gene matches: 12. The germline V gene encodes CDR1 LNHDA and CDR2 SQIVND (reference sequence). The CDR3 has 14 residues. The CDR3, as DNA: TGTGCCAGTAGCTTGTACCGGGACAGCGAAGAGCAGTACTTC. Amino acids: CASSLYRDSEEQYF.

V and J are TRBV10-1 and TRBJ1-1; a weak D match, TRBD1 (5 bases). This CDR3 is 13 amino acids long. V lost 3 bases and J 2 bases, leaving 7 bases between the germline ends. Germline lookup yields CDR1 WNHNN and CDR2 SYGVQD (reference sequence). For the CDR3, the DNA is TGCGCCAGCAGTGAAAGGGGAAACACTGAAGCTTTCTTT. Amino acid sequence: CASSERGNTEAFF.

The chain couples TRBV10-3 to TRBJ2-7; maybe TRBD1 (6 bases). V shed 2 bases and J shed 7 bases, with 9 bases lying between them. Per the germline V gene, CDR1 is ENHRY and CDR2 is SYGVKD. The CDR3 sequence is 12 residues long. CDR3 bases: TGTGCCATCAGTGAGGTTACAGGGGAGCAGTACTTC. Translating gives CAISEVTGEQYF.

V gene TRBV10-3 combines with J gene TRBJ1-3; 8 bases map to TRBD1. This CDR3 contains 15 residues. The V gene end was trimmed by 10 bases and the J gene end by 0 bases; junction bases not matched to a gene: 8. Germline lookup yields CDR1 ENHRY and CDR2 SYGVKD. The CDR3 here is CATYGQGPSGNTIYF. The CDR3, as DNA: TGTGCCACCTATGGACAGGGACCCTCTGGAAACACCATATATTTT.